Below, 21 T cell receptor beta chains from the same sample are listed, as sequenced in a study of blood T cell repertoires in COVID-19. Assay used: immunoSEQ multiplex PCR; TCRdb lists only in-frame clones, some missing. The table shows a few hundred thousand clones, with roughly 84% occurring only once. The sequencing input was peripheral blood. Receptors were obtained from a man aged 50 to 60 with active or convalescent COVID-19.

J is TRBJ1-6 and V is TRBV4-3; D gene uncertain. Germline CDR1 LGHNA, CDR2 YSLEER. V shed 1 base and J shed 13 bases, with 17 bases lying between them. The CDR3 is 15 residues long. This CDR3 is CASSQVSGIIHPLHF. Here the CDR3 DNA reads TGCGCCAGCAGCCAAGTTTCGGGGATTATTCACCCCCTCCACTTT.

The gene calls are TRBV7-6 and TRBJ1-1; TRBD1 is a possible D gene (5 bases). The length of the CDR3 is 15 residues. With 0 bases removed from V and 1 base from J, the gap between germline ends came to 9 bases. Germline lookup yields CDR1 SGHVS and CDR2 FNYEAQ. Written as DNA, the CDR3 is TGTGCCAGCAGCTTAGCTCCGGGGGGGAACACTGAAGCTTTCTTT. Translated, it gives CASSLAPGGNTEAFF.

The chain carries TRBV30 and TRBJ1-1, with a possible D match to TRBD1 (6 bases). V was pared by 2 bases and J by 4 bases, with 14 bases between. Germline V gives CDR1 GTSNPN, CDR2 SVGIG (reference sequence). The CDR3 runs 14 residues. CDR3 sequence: CAWSSGEGTTEAFF. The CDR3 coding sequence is TGTGCCTGGAGTTCAGGGGAGGGGACCACTGAAGCTTTCTTT.

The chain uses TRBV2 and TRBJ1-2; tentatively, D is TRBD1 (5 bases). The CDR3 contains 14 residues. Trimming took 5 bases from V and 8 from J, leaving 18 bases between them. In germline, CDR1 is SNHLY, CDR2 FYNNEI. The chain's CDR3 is CASSLTGQVGGYTF. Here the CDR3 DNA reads TGTGCCAGCAGTCTAACAGGTCAAGTGGGCGGCTACACCTTC.

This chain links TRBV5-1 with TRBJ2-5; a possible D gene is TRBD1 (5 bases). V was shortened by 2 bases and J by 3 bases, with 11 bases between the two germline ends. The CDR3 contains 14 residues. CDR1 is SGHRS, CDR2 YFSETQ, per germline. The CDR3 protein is CASSFRGREETQYF. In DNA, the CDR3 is TGCGCCAGCAGCTTTCGAGGCAGGGAAGAGACCCAGTACTTC.

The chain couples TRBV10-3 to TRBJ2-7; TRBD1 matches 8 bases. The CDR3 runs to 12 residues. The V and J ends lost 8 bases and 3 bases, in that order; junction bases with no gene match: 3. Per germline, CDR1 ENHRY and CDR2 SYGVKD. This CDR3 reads CAIRQGIYEQYF. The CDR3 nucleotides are TGTGCCATCCGACAGGGGATCTACGAGCAGTACTTC.

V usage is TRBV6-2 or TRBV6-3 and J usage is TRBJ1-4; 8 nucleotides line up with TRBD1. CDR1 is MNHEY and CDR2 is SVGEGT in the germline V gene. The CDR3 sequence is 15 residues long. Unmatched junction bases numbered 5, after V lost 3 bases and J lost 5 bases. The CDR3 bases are TGTGCCAGCAGTTATTTGGGACAGGACAATGAAAAACTGTTTTTT. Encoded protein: CASSYLGQDNEKLFF.

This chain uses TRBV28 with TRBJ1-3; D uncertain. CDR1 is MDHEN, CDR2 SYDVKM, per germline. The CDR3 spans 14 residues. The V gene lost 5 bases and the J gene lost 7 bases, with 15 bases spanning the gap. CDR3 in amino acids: CASSPGLVRNTIYF. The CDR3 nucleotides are TGTGCCAGCAGTCCGGGTCTAGTACGGAACACCATATATTTT.

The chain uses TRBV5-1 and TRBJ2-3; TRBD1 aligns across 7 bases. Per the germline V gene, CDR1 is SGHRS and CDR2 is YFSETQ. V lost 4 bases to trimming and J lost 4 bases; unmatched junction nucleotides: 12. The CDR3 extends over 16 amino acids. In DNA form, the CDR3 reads TGCGCCAGCAGCGGTGTGACAGGGCCTCCTTCAGATACGCAGTATTTT. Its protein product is CASSGVTGPPSDTQYF.

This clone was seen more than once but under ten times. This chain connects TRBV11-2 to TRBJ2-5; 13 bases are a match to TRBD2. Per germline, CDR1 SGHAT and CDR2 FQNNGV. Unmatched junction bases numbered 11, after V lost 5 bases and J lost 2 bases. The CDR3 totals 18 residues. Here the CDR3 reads CASSPLTSGGPLQETQYF. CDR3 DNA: TGTGCCAGCAGCCCACTGACTAGCGGGGGGCCACTACAAGAGACCCAGTACTTC.

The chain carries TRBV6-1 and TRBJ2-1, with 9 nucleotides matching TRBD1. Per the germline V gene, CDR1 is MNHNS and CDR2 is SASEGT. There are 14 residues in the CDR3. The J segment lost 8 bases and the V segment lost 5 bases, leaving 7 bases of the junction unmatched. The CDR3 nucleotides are TGTGCCAGCAGTTTGGGACAGGGTCTCTATGAGCAGTTCTTC. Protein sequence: CASSLGQGLYEQFF.

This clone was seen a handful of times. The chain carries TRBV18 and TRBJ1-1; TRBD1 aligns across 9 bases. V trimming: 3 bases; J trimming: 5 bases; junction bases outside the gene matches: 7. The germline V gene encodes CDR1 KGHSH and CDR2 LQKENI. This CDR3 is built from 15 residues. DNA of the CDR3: TGTGCCAGCTCACCTATACAGGGGGCAGTAACTGAAGCTTTCTTT. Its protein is CASSPIQGAVTEAFF.

DNA of the CDR3: TGTGCCAGCAGTTTATCCACGAGCTCCTACAATGAGCAGTTCTTC. Translated, it gives CASSLSTSSYNEQFF. J is TRBJ2-1 and V is TRBV28; D ambiguous. The V gene's germline CDR1 is MDHEN and CDR2 SYDVKM. Trimming shortened V by 1 base and J by 0 bases, and 7 bases separated the two germline ends. This CDR3 has 15 residues.

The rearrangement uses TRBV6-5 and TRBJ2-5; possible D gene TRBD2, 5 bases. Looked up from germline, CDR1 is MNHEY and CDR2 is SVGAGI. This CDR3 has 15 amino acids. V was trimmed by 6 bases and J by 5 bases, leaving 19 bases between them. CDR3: CASSGSTPTGETQYF. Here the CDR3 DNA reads TGTGCCAGCAGCGGATCTACTCCTACGGGGGAGACCCAGTACTTC.

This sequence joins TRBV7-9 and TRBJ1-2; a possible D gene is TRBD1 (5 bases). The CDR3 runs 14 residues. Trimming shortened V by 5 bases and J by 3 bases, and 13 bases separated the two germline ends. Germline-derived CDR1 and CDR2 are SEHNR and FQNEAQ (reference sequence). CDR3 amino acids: CASSQSGGDYGYTF. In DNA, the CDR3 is TGTGCCAGCAGCCAAAGCGGGGGGGACTATGGCTACACCTTC.

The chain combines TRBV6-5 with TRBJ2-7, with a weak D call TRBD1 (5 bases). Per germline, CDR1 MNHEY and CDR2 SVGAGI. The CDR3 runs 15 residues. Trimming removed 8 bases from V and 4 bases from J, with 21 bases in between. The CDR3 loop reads CASQGETFGMYEQYF. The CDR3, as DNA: TGTGCCAGCCAGGGTGAGACATTTGGGATGTACGAGCAGTACTTC.

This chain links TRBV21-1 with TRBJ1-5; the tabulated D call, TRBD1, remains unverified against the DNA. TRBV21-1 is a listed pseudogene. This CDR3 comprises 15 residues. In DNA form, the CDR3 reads TGTGCCAGGTCGACAGGCGCTTATAGCAATCAGCCCCAGCATTTT. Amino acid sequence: CARSTGAYSNQPQHF.

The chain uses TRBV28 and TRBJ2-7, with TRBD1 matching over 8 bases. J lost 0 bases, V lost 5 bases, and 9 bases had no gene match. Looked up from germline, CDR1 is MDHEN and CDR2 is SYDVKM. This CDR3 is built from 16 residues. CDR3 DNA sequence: TGTGCCAGCAGTCCCCCCTGGACAGGGAGCTCCTACGAGCAGTACTTC. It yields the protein CASSPPWTGSSYEQYF.

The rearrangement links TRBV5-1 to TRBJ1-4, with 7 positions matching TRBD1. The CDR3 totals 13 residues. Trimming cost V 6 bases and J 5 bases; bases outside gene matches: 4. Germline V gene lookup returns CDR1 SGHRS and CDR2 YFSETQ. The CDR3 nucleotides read TGCGCCAGCAAGGACAGGCAGAATGAAAAACTGTTTTTT. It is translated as CASKDRQNEKLFF.

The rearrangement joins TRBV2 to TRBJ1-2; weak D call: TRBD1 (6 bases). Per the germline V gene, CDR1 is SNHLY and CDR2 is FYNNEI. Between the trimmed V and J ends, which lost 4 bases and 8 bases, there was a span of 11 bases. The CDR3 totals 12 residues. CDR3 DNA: TGTGCCAGCAGTGCTGGACAGATGGGCTACACCTTC. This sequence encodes CASSAGQMGYTF.

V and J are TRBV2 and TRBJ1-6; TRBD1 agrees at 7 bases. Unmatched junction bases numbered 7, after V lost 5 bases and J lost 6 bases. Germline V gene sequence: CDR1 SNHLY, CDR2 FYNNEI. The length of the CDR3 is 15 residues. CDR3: CASSLGQAPNSPLHF. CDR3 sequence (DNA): TGTGCCAGCAGTCTAGGACAGGCACCTAATTCACCCCTCCACTTT.